The 30 T cell receptor beta chains below come from one sample, sequenced in a study of CD8 T cells in ankylosing spondylitis. TCRdb re-derived calls from the 5' RACE reads in MiXCR, one entry per CDR3 protein. Altogether around 340,000 distinct CDR3 sequences are present, over 12% being singletons, with the ten largest covering 1.1%. What was sequenced was blood, either unsorted or a sorted T cell fraction (not recorded which). These receptors were obtained from a male donor with ankylosing spondylitis or in good health (not recorded which).

In its sample, this clonotype was seen many times. The V and J genes are TRBV5-6 and TRBJ2-3; 8 bases are a match to TRBD2. Germline CDR1 and CDR2: SGHDT and YYEEEE. The ends lost 4 bases at V and 4 bases at J; junction bases unmatched: 5. The CDR3 has 14 amino acids. The CDR3 reads CASSPTSEADTQYF. The DNA of the CDR3 is TGTGCCAGCAGCCCGACTAGCGAGGCAGATACGCAGTATTTT.

This clonotype appeared many times. The chain employs TRBV6-5 and TRBJ2-1; a possible D gene is TRBD1 (6 bases). V dropped 0 bases and J dropped 7 bases, with 7 bases sitting between them. This CDR3 contains 13 residues. Germline V gene lookup returns CDR1 MNHEY and CDR2 SVGAGI. The CDR3 DNA reads TGTGCCAGCAGTTACTCGACAGGTAATGAGCAGTTCTTC. Translating it yields CASSYSTGNEQFF.

The chain couples TRBV19 to TRBJ1-6; TRBD1 agrees at 9 bases. J was trimmed by 8 bases and V by 6 bases; bases with no gene match: 8. Germline V gives CDR1 LNHDA, CDR2 SQIVND (reference sequence). There are 15 residues in the CDR3. CDR3 coding DNA: TGTGCCAGTAGGATTCGGACAGGGGTGGATTCACCCCTCCACTTT. This encodes CASRIRTGVDSPLHF.

This clonotype was seen more than once but under ten times. The J gene is TRBJ1-6, the V gene TRBV3-1; a weak D match, TRBD1 (5 bases). The germline V gene encodes CDR1 LGHDT and CDR2 YNNKEL (reference sequence). Trimming removed 4 bases from V and 5 bases from J, with 15 bases in between. The CDR3 loop spans 16 amino acids. The CDR3 reads CASSLRRGGHNSPLHF. The CDR3 bases are TGTGCCAGCAGCCTGCGCCGGGGCGGCCATAATTCACCCCTCCACTTT.

The rearrangement links TRBV6-2 or TRBV6-3 to TRBJ2-6, with D possibly matching TRBD2 (6 bases). V lost 6 bases and J 0 bases, leaving 12 bases between the germline ends. The CDR3 length is 16 residues. The germline CDR1 and CDR2 sequences are MNHEY and SVGEGT. CDR3 region: CASRRDVSSGANVLTF. The CDR3 DNA follows: TGTGCCAGCAGGCGGGACGTGAGCTCTGGGGCCAACGTCCTGACTTTC.

This clonotype has just a few counts. This chain connects TRBV7-8 to TRBJ1-3; 8 bases are shared with TRBD1. Per the germline V gene, CDR1 is SGHVS and CDR2 is FQNEAQ. The CDR3 runs 14 residues. After removal of 1 base from V and 4 bases from J, the junction contained 0 bases not matched to a gene. The DNA of the CDR3 is TGTGCCAGCAGCTTAGGACAGGGGGGAAACACCATATATTTT. Translating gives CASSLGQGGNTIYF.

This chain links TRBV4-2 with TRBJ2-1, with 9 bases aligning to TRBD2. Germline V gives CDR1 LGHNA, CDR2 YNFKEQ. The CDR3 consists of 16 residues. The ends lost 0 bases at V and 9 bases at J; junction bases unmatched: 9. The CDR3 nucleotides are TGTGCCAGCAGCCAAGAGGAGCGGGGGGTACGGGGTGAGCAGTTCTTC. Translating gives CASSQEERGVRGEQFF.

The rearrangement joins TRBV9 to TRBJ1-2; possible D gene TRBD1, 5 bases. The germline V gene has CDR1 SGDLS and CDR2 YYNGEE. The CDR3 runs 14 residues. Trimming left V 0 bases short and J 8 bases short, with 14 bases between. CDR3 nucleotides: TGTGCCAGCAGCGTAGAAGGGTTGGGGGAAGGCTACACCTTC. Translation: CASSVEGLGEGYTF.

The chain uses TRBV11-2 and TRBJ1-2; 7 bases match TRBD1. The CDR3 extends over 15 amino acids. The ends lost 4 bases at V and 6 bases at J; junction bases unmatched: 11. The V gene's germline CDR1 is SGHAT and CDR2 FQNNGV. CDR3 nucleotide sequence: TGTGCCAGCAGCTCGACAGGGCACCAAATAGATGGCTACACCTTC. Its protein product is CASSSTGHQIDGYTF.

This clonotype was detected ten times or more. The chain couples TRBV27 to TRBJ2-3; TRBD1 is a possible D gene (6 bases). The V gene's germline CDR1 is MNHEY and CDR2 SMNVEV (reference sequence). Deletions cut 4 bases from V and 3 bases from J, with 20 bases between. The CDR3 consists of 17 residues. The CDR3 nucleotides read TGTGCCAGCAGTTCCCCAACCAGGGGTAGAAGAACAGATACGCAGTATTTT. This gives the protein CASSSPTRGRRTDTQYF.

This clonotype was seen repeatedly, ten times or more. The chain combines TRBV4-1 with TRBJ2-2; TRBD1 matches 8 bases. This CDR3 is built from 15 residues. CDR1 is MGHRA and CDR2 is YSYEKL in the germline V gene. The ends lost 3 bases at V and 6 bases at J; junction bases unmatched: 6. CDR3 sequence reads: CASSQVDRDSGELFF. DNA for the CDR3: TGCGCCAGCAGCCAGGTGGACAGGGATTCCGGGGAGCTGTTTTTT.

This clonotype has a handful of counts. The chain has TRBV6-1 and TRBJ1-1; D is possibly TRBD1 (6 bases). The CDR3 is made up of 14 amino acids. The V end was cut by 8 bases, the J end by 1 base, with 14 bases between. Per germline, CDR1 MNHNS and CDR2 SASEGT. The CDR3 sequence is CASGEGQPNTEAFF. Written as DNA, the CDR3 is TGTGCCAGCGGGGAGGGACAACCGAACACTGAAGCTTTCTTT.

The chain joins TRBV7-9 to TRBJ2-3, with D perhaps matching TRBD1 (5 bases). The V gene's germline CDR1 is SEHNR and CDR2 FQNEAQ (reference sequence). V was clipped by 7 bases and J by 4 bases, with 12 bases between them. This CDR3 comprises 13 residues. CDR3 DNA: TGTGCCAGCACCCTAGGGGATGCAGATACGCAGTATTTT. Protein sequence: CASTLGDADTQYF.

The chain employs TRBV7-6 and TRBJ2-6; D is uncertain. This CDR3 is built from 14 residues. Germline values: CDR1 SGHVS, CDR2 FNYEAQ. The germline V and J ends were trimmed by 3 bases and 4 bases, with 7 bases remaining between them. DNA of the CDR3: TGTGCCAGCAGCTTCCTAGAAGGGGCCAACGTCCTGACTTTC. Its protein is CASSFLEGANVLTF.

This chain uses TRBV6-1 with TRBJ1-1; D gene ambiguous. The CDR3 runs to 13 residues. Trimming cost V 4 bases and J 1 base, with 7 bases left between them. CDR1 MNHNS and CDR2 SASEGT come from the germline V gene. CDR3 DNA sequence: TGTGCCAGCAGTGTCGACAAGAACACTGAAGCTTTCTTT. Its translation is CASSVDKNTEAFF.

The table lists this clonotype with a few counts. V and J are TRBV2 and TRBJ2-5; D not certain. V gave up 2 bases and J gave up 5 bases, with 6 bases separating them. This CDR3 has 12 residues. Germline CDR1 and CDR2: SNHLY and FYNNEI. The CDR3 nucleotides are TGTGCCAGCAGTGAATCCGGGGAGACCCAGTACTTC. Translating it yields CASSESGETQYF. Full variable domain (outside the CDR3, taken from reference TRBV2 and TRBJ2-5): EPEVTQTPSHQVTQMGQEVILRCVPISNHLYFYWYRQILGQKVEFLVSFYNNEISEKSEIFDDQFSVERPDGSNFTLKIRSTKLEDSAMYFCASSESGETQYFGPGTRLLVL.

The chain uses TRBV12-5 and TRBJ2-4; D is perhaps TRBD1 (5 bases). Germline V CDR1 and CDR2: LGHNT, FRNRAP. The V and J ends lost 1 base and 6 bases respectively, with 10 bases between them. This CDR3 contains 14 residues. As DNA, the CDR3 is TGTGCTAGTGGTTTGGGGCAGGGCGGAAACATTCAGTACTTC. This sequence encodes CASGLGQGGNIQYF.

About this clonotype: This may arise from a read error, as a much more abundant clone is one base away. The J gene is TRBJ2-1, the V gene TRBV20-1; D is possibly TRBD1 or TRBD2 (7 bases each). The CDR3 loop spans 14 amino acids. Germline loops: CDR1 DFQATT, CDR2 SNEGSKA (reference sequence). Trimming left V 1 base short and J 8 bases short, with 15 bases between. The DNA for the CDR3 is TGCAGTGCTAGAGGTCAGGGGGGGTGGGATGAGCAGTTCTTC. It codes for CSARGQGGWDEQFF.

This clonotype was picked up a small number of times. The chain couples TRBV3-1 to TRBJ2-1; the D is unclear. Trimming took 4 bases from V and 8 from J, leaving 9 bases between them. Germline-derived CDR1 and CDR2 are LGHDT and YNNKEL (reference sequence). This CDR3 is 12 amino acids long. CDR3 nucleotides: TGTGCCAGCAGCCTCTCTCGGTATGAGCAGTTCTTC. Translating gives CASSLSRYEQFF.

The chain has TRBV4-1 and TRBJ2-7; 7 bases are a match to TRBD2. Per germline, CDR1 MGHRA and CDR2 YSYEKL. The CDR3 has 16 residues. Trimming cost V 4 bases and J 6 bases; bases outside gene matches: 15. The CDR3 loop is CASSPWTPAGVREQYF. CDR3 nucleotide sequence: TGCGCCAGCAGCCCCTGGACACCCGCGGGAGTCCGCGAGCAGTACTTC.

The rearrangement uses TRBV5-1 and TRBJ2-6; D may be TRBD2 (5 bases). Germline V gene sequence: CDR1 SGHRS, CDR2 YFSETQ. Trimming took off 1 base at V and 5 bases at J, with 10 bases between the two ends. The CDR3 runs 15 residues. The CDR3 bases are TGCGCCAGCAGCTTGTCGGACTCCTGGGCCAACGTCCTGACTTTC. Translation: CASSLSDSWANVLTF.

This clonotype showed up just a few times. The chain is built from TRBV20-1 and TRBJ2-1; 8 nucleotides line up with TRBD2. The CDR3 runs 13 residues. In germline, CDR1 is DFQATT, CDR2 SNEGSKA (reference sequence). J lost 1 base, V lost 7 bases, and 3 bases had no gene match. The CDR3 region has the DNA TGCAGTGTTCAGCGGGGGTCCTACAATGAGCAGTTCTTC. Translating it yields CSVQRGSYNEQFF.

This clonotype was detected only a few times. The chain recombines TRBV5-5 with TRBJ2-1; unclear D gene. Per the germline V gene, CDR1 is SGHKS and CDR2 is YYEKEE (reference sequence). This CDR3 is built from 18 residues. The V gene lost 0 bases and the J gene lost 4 bases, with 20 bases spanning the gap. CDR3 sequence: CASSLANAGFSTYNEQFF. The CDR3 DNA reads as TGTGCCAGCAGCTTGGCCAACGCCGGATTCTCAACGTACAATGAGCAGTTCTTC.

This clonotype was detected a few times. The chain has TRBV5-1 and TRBJ1-2; tentatively, D is TRBD1 (5 bases). The CDR3 is 13 residues long. Per germline, CDR1 SGHRS and CDR2 YFSETQ. Trimming removed 3 bases at V and 7 bases at J, with 13 bases between. For the CDR3, the DNA is TGCGCCAGCAGCTCCGGGGCTTGGGGTGGCTACACCTTC. Its protein is CASSSGAWGGYTF.

This chain connects TRBV29-1 to TRBJ2-2, with a weak D call TRBD1 (5 bases). V was clipped by 6 bases and J by 4 bases, with 9 bases between them. Germline V lookup: CDR1 SQVTM, CDR2 ANQGSEA. This CDR3 region has 12 residues. CDR3 protein: CSVPGFTGELFF. In DNA form, the CDR3 reads TGCAGCGTACCAGGGTTCACCGGGGAGCTGTTTTTT.

Here the CDR3 reads CASSPTGVAGGNRKETQYF. The CDR3 nucleotides are TGTGCCAGCAGCCCTACGGGAGTAGCGGGAGGGAATCGGAAAGAGACCCAGTACTTC. The chain carries TRBV3-1 and TRBJ2-5, with TRBD2 identical over 11 bases. In germline, CDR1 is LGHDT, CDR2 YNNKEL (reference sequence). This CDR3 region has 19 residues. V shed 4 bases, J shed 3 bases, and the junction held 16 bases outside the gene matches.

This clonotype has a count of ten or more. This sequence joins TRBV24-1 and TRBJ2-1; D unclear. Trimming took off 3 bases at V and 6 bases at J, with 8 bases between the two ends. Germline CDR1 reads KGHDR; CDR2 reads SFDVKD. This CDR3 has 13 residues. The CDR3 sequence is CATSDGRLNEQFF. The CDR3 region has the DNA TGTGCCACCAGTGATGGGCGTCTCAATGAGCAGTTCTTC.

The chain employs TRBV7-2 and TRBJ1-2; D remains unclear. This CDR3 comprises 13 residues. V was trimmed by 2 bases and J by 6 bases, leaving 10 bases between them. Germline CDR1 SGHTA, CDR2 FQGNSA. CDR3 protein: CASSLPGSNGYTF. Written as DNA, the CDR3 is TGTGCCAGCAGCTTACCGGGCTCGAATGGCTACACCTTC.

This clonotype was found a few times. J is TRBJ2-5 and V is TRBV5-1, with TRBD1 as a possible D gene (5 bases). Between the trimmed V and J ends, which lost 7 bases and 4 bases, there was a span of 17 bases. Germline assignment: CDR1 SGHRS and CDR2 YFSETQ. The CDR3 runs to 14 residues. The DNA for the CDR3 is TGCGCCAGCGCTTCGACAGCCCGCCGAGAGACCCAGTACTTC. It codes for CASASTARRETQYF.

The gene calls are TRBV29-1 and TRBJ2-1; 11 bases are shared with TRBD2. Germline CDR1 and CDR2: SQVTM and ANQGSEA. The CDR3 spans 15 residues. V shed 6 bases and J 1 base; nucleotides not matched to a gene: 5. The CDR3 is CSVTIAGGSYNEQFF. CDR3 coding DNA: TGCAGCGTAACCATAGCGGGGGGGTCCTACAATGAGCAGTTCTTC.